These 25 T cell receptor beta chains originate from one sample sequenced in a study of Graves' ophthalmopathy and Graves' hyperthyroidism. RNA transcripts were the source from which TCR beta CDR3 regions were amplified. HTBI primers primed a first-round RT-PCR, and a second-round multiplex PCR followed. Each CDR3 protein is one row after TCRdb ran MiXCR on the multiplex PCR reads. The sample has fewer than 250,000 distinct CDR3 sequences; around 28% are singletons. What was sequenced was peripheral blood. The receptor source for this set is a man between 45 and 60 years old with Graves' ophthalmopathy.

This clonotype was seen ten or more times. V usage is TRBV19 and J usage is TRBJ1-1; D uncertain. CDR1 and CDR2 from the germline V gene are LNHDA and SQIVND (reference sequence). This CDR3 has 13 amino acids. Trimming pared 5 bases from V and 4 bases from J, leaving 11 bases between. In DNA form, the CDR3 reads TGTGCCAGTAGTTTAAGGCAGTTCACTGAAGCTTTCTTT. It specifies CASSLRQFTEAFF.

J is TRBJ2-7 and V is TRBV6-2 or TRBV6-3; D perhaps matches TRBD1 (6 bases). CDR1 and CDR2 from the germline V gene are MNHEY and SVGEGT. CDR3 size: 13 residues. Trimming took 8 bases from V and 3 from J, leaving 14 bases between them. The CDR3 protein is CASVDRFHYEQYF. CDR3 DNA: TGTGCCAGCGTAGACAGGTTCCACTACGAGCAGTACTTC.

In its sample, this clonotype was seen many times. The chain recombines TRBV2 with TRBJ2-7, with D perhaps TRBD1 (6 bases). The germline V gene encodes CDR1 SNHLY and CDR2 FYNNEI. V lost 3 bases to trimming and J lost 2 bases, with 14 bases between them. The CDR3 is 15 amino acids. The CDR3: CASSDGTRGAYEQYF. The CDR3 DNA is TGTGCCAGCAGTGACGGGACACGAGGGGCCTACGAGCAGTACTTC.

This clonotype was recorded at least ten times. V gene TRBV11-2 combines with J gene TRBJ2-5, with 10 bases fitting TRBD2. V lost 2 bases to trimming and J lost 5 bases; unmatched junction nucleotides: 5. There are 15 residues in the CDR3. Germline-derived CDR1 and CDR2 are SGHAT and FQNNGV. The CDR3 reads CASSLTSGVPETQYF. The CDR3, as DNA: TGTGCCAGCAGCTTAACTAGCGGGGTCCCGGAGACCCAGTACTTC.

The V gene is TRBV28, the J gene TRBJ2-5, with 10 bases matching TRBD2. CDR1 is MDHEN and CDR2 is SYDVKM in the germline V gene. The CDR3 loop spans 16 amino acids. J gave up 5 bases and V 3 bases, and 9 bases lay outside the gene matches. The CDR3 nucleotides are TGTGCCAGCAGTTTTAGGCTAGCGGGAGTTTTTGAGACCCAGTACTTC. Translation gives CASSFRLAGVFETQYF.

The V and J genes are TRBV11-2 and TRBJ1-2; possible D gene TRBD1, 6 bases. This CDR3 comprises 13 residues. Germline CDR1 and CDR2: SGHAT and FQNNGV. Trimming removed 5 bases from V and 6 bases from J, with 13 bases in between. In nucleotides, the CDR3 is TGTGCCAGCAGCCCCAACAGGGAGAATGGCTACACCTTC. Amino acid sequence: CASSPNRENGYTF.

This clonotype was detected many times. The gene calls are TRBV11-2 and TRBJ2-7; 9 bases fit TRBD1. Germline CDR1 reads SGHAT; CDR2 reads FQNNGV. V was clipped by 4 bases and J by 3 bases; unmatched bases: 7. The length of the CDR3 is 15 residues. CDR3 nucleotides: TGTGCCAGCAGCTCTATGCCGGGACAGGGCTACGAGCAGTACTTC. It yields the protein CASSSMPGQGYEQYF.

This clonotype was seen repeatedly, ten times or more. The rearrangement uses TRBV29-1 and TRBJ2-7, with TRBD1 as a possible D gene (6 bases). Trimming pared 4 bases from V and 6 bases from J, leaving 16 bases between. The length of the CDR3 is 13 residues. Per the germline V gene, CDR1 is SQVTM and CDR2 is ANQGSEA. CDR3 amino acids: CSVVGRGTIEQYF. The CDR3 DNA follows: TGCAGCGTTGTAGGCAGGGGCACCATCGAGCAGTACTTC.

At least ten counts were recorded for this clonotype. The chain carries TRBV6-5 and TRBJ2-5; 9 positions match TRBD2. The CDR3 consists of 15 residues. The germline V gene has CDR1 MNHEY and CDR2 SVGAGI. The J segment lost 7 bases and the V segment lost 6 bases, leaving 12 bases of the junction unmatched. The chain's CDR3 is CASSSSGSNLGTQYF. The DNA of the CDR3 is TGTGCCAGCAGCAGTAGCGGGAGTAATCTGGGGACCCAGTACTTC.

In this sample, this clonotype turned up many times. The chain combines TRBV14 with TRBJ2-5; either TRBD1 or TRBD2 may fit D (5 bases each). Trimming removed 3 bases at V and 1 base at J, with 12 bases between. The CDR3 has 15 residues. From germline, CDR1 is SGHDN and CDR2 FVKESK. DNA for the CDR3: TGTGCCAGCAGCCAGAGGGCAGGGATCCAAGAGACCCAGTACTTC. Translating it yields CASSQRAGIQETQYF.

This clonotype was detected ten times or more. The gene calls are TRBV20-1 and TRBJ1-5, with D possibly TRBD1 on 5 matching bases. V lost 0 bases and J lost 10, with 19 bases in between. Germline CDR1 reads DFQATT; CDR2 reads SNEGSKA (reference sequence). There are 15 residues in the CDR3. CDR3 bases: TGCAGTGCTAGAGAAGAGGGGTCAGGCAACCTTCCCCAGCATTTT. It yields the protein CSAREEGSGNLPQHF.

This clonotype was observed at least ten times. This chain uses TRBV15 with TRBJ2-7, with TRBD2 matching over 11 bases. The CDR3 extends over 17 amino acids. CDR1 is LNHNV, CDR2 YYDKDF, per germline (reference sequence). V lost 4 bases, J lost 0 bases, and 8 bases stayed unmatched. The CDR3 nucleotides read TGTGCCACCAGCAAAAGGACTAGCGGGCCAAGCTCCTACGAGCAGTACTTC. Its translation: CATSKRTSGPSSYEQYF.

This clonotype appeared many times. The gene calls are TRBV20-1 and TRBJ1-1; 7 nucleotides agree with TRBD1. The trim removed 0 bases at V and 3 bases at J, leaving 7 bases unmatched. CDR3 length: 15 amino acids. Germline V gene lookup returns CDR1 DFQATT and CDR2 SNEGSKA (reference sequence). CDR3 coding DNA: TGCAGTGCTAGAGATCTTGGGACAGCGGACACTGAAGCTTTCTTT. This gives the protein CSARDLGTADTEAFF.

This clonotype was counted ten times or more. The rearrangement joins TRBV12-3 or TRBV12-4 to TRBJ2-4; 10 bases agree with TRBD1. The CDR3 totals 16 residues. Trimming at V came to 1 base and at J to 0 bases, leaving 0 bases not matched to a gene. The CDR3 sequence: CASSLGTGGAKNIQYF. The CDR3 nucleotides are TGTGCCAGCAGTTTAGGGACAGGGGGAGCCAAAAACATTCAGTACTTC.

The chain has TRBV5-1 and TRBJ2-7; 11 bases align to TRBD2. Losses at the gene ends were 0 bases for V and 2 bases for J; bases not matched to a gene: 4. The CDR3 is 16 residues long. Germline V lookup: CDR1 SGHRS, CDR2 YFSETQ. CDR3 protein: CASSLVVAGGPYEQYF. Here the CDR3 DNA reads TGCGCCAGCAGCTTGGTCGTAGCGGGAGGGCCCTACGAGCAGTACTTC.

This clonotype was counted ten times or more. The chain joins TRBV15 to TRBJ1-1; D not resolved. CDR3 size: 12 residues. The ends were cut back, 0 bases at V and 5 bases at J, with 4 bases in the middle. CDR1 is LNHNV, CDR2 YYDKDF, per germline (reference sequence). This CDR3 reads CATSRDLTEAFF. For the CDR3, the DNA is TGTGCCACCAGCAGAGATCTAACTGAAGCTTTCTTT.

This clonotype has at least ten counts. V and J are TRBV15 and TRBJ1-1, with D perhaps matching TRBD1 (6 bases). This CDR3 has 14 amino acids. V dropped 5 bases and J dropped 4 bases, with 14 bases sitting between them. Germline CDR1 LNHNV, CDR2 YYDKDF (reference sequence). The CDR3 reads CATSPRGGATEAFF. CDR3 DNA sequence: TGTGCCACCAGCCCGCGTGGGGGGGCCACTGAAGCTTTCTTT.

This clonotype was seen at least ten times. The chain uses TRBV6-1 and TRBJ2-7; weak D call: TRBD1 (5 bases). V lost 5 bases, J lost 3 bases, and 14 bases lay in between. CDR3 length: 14 amino acids. Germline CDR1 MNHNS, CDR2 SASEGT. This CDR3 is CASSPQGLFYEQYF. In nucleotides, the CDR3 is TGTGCCAGCAGTCCCCAGGGTTTGTTCTACGAGCAGTACTTC.

Ten or more counts support this clonotype. The chain links TRBV12-3 or TRBV12-4 to TRBJ1-1; no clear D gene. V was trimmed by 3 bases and J by 0 bases, leaving 8 bases between them. CDR3 length equals 14 residues. The CDR3 bases are TGTGCCAGCAGTTTCGCACTTTTGAACACTGAAGCTTTCTTT. Protein product: CASSFALLNTEAFF.

This clonotype showed up many times. The rearrangement uses TRBV12-3 or TRBV12-4 and TRBJ1-2; TRBD1 matches at 9 bases. The CDR3 spans 15 residues. J was trimmed by 2 bases and V by 6 bases; bases with no gene match: 7. The CDR3 DNA reads TGTGCCAGCAGGGCGGGACAGGGTATAAACTATGGCTACACCTTC. This gives the protein CASRAGQGINYGYTF.

This clonotype was recorded at least ten times. This sequence joins TRBV6-1 and TRBJ2-2, with 8 bases that match TRBD1. Trimming cost V 6 bases and J 6 bases; bases outside gene matches: 6. This CDR3 has 14 residues. The germline V gene encodes CDR1 MNHNS and CDR2 SASEGT. CDR3 in amino acids: CASRRPGGPGELFF. The CDR3 DNA follows: TGTGCCAGCAGGAGACCAGGGGGCCCCGGGGAGCTGTTTTTT.

The chain couples TRBV20-1 to TRBJ2-5; 9 bases map to TRBD2. This CDR3 spans 16 amino acids. Germline V CDR1 and CDR2: DFQATT, SNEGSKA (reference sequence). The J segment lost 3 bases and the V segment lost 3 bases, leaving 11 bases of the junction unmatched. The CDR3 DNA follows: TGCAGTGCTAGTCGGCCCGGGCTAGCGGGAAAAGAGACCCAGTACTTC. Translation: CSASRPGLAGKETQYF.

This clonotype was picked up many times. The rearrangement joins TRBV12-3 or TRBV12-4 to TRBJ1-1; D remains ambiguous. V was shortened by 3 bases and J by 4 bases, with 9 bases between the two germline ends. There are 13 residues in the CDR3. CDR3 nucleotides: TGTGCCAGCAGTTTTTCAGTGGGCACTGAAGCTTTCTTT. Its protein is CASSFSVGTEAFF.

This clonotype was counted ten times or more. The chain is built from TRBV20-1 and TRBJ2-2, with D perhaps TRBD2 (6 bases). Germline V gene data show CDR1 as DFQATT and CDR2 as SNEGSKA (reference sequence). V lost 5 bases and J lost 2, with 12 bases in between. The CDR3 consists of 14 residues. The chain's CDR3 is CSARGTGNTGELFF. The DNA of the CDR3 is TGCAGTGCTCGCGGGACGGGCAACACCGGGGAGCTGTTTTTT.

This chain uses TRBV15 with TRBJ1-5; D unresolved. Germline assignment: CDR1 LNHNV and CDR2 YYDKDF (reference sequence). The V end lost 0 bases, the J end lost 0 bases, and 6 bases lay between the germline ends. The CDR3 contains 15 residues. The CDR3 reads CATSRDLHSNQPQHF. The CDR3, as DNA: TGTGCCACCAGCAGAGATCTCCATAGCAATCAGCCCCAGCATTTT. The complete variable domain, with remaining parts taken from reference TRBV15 and TRBJ1-5, reads DAMVIQNPRYQVTQFGKPVTLSCSQTLNHNVMYWYQQKSSQAPKLLFHYYDKDFNNEADTPDNFQSRRPNTSFCFLDIRSPGLGDTAMYLCATSRDLHSNQPQHFGDGTRLSIL.